This record looks at one T cell receptor (beta chain) sequence and its context. The CDR3 spans 13 residues. V dropped 7 bases and J dropped 7 bases, with 11 bases sitting between them. In germline, CDR1 is ENHRY, CDR2 SYGVKD. The sample comes from a study of T cells in Graves' hyperthyroidism and ophthalmopathy. TCR beta CDR3 region amplification was performed from RNA transcripts. TCR CDR3 underwent first-round RT-PCR with the HTBI primer set. TCRdb reprocessed the multiplex PCR reads via MiXCR and lists one record per CDR3 protein. The sample includes approximately 510,000 distinct CDR3 sequences, less than 25% seen only once; the top ten take about 30%.

The chain uses TRBV10-3 and TRBJ1-6; TRBD1 is a possible D gene (5 bases). The source material was blood. The source of this sequence is a young man with Graves' hyperthyroidism. The chain's CDR3 is CAIKGVENSPLHF. CDR3 coding DNA: TGTGCCATCAAAGGGGTCGAGAATTCACCCCTCCACTTT.